These 23 T cell receptor beta chains share one sample of origin, sequenced in a study of blood T cell repertoires in COVID-19. Assay: immunoSEQ multiplex PCR; the TCRdb copy retains only in-frame clones and omits some. The sample includes approximately 130,000 clones, roughly 79% seen only once; the top ten take about a tenth. Input material: peripheral blood. These TCRs come from a human donor in a cohort sampled during active COVID-19.

In nucleotides, the CDR3 is TGTGCCAGCAGCGGACAGGGTAATCAGCCCCAGCATTTT. Translation gives CASSGQGNQPQHF. This chain links TRBV9 with TRBJ1-5; TRBD1 aligns across 7 bases. This CDR3 comprises 13 residues. The germline CDR1 and CDR2 sequences are SGDLS and YYNGEE. V lost 3 bases, J lost 4 bases, and 1 base stayed unmatched.

This clone has a handful of counts. The chain links TRBV6-4 to TRBJ2-2; TRBD2 is a possible D gene (6 bases). Germline loops: CDR1 MRHNA, CDR2 SNTAGT. Trimming pared 6 bases from V and 6 bases from J, leaving 11 bases between. The CDR3 length is 13 residues. CDR3 in DNA: TGTGCCAGCAGCCATACGGGGGCCGGGGAGCTGTTTTTT. This encodes CASSHTGAGELFF.

This chain joins TRBV9 and TRBJ2-2; D not resolved. Germline V lookup: CDR1 SGDLS, CDR2 YYNGEE. V was clipped by 0 bases and J by 1 base, with 7 bases between them. This CDR3 has 15 residues. CDR3 sequence (DNA): TGTGCCAGCAGCGTAGGCCACGGGAACACCGGGGAGCTGTTTTTT. Its translation: CASSVGHGNTGELFF.

The rearrangement links TRBV6-6 to TRBJ2-7; weak D call: TRBD2 (6 bases). The CDR3 runs to 14 residues. From germline, CDR1 is MNHNY and CDR2 SVGAGI (reference sequence). The V end was cut by 8 bases, the J end by 3 bases, with 17 bases between. CDR3 amino acids: CASRDSESYYEQYF. The CDR3 region has the DNA TGTGCCAGCCGGGACTCCGAGAGCTACTACGAGCAGTACTTC.

This clone was observed once. In DNA, the CDR3 is TGTGCCAGCAGCAATGATCGAACCGGACAGGGTCGGAATCAGCCCCAGCATTTT. Encoded protein: CASSNDRTGQGRNQPQHF. V usage is TRBV2 and J usage is TRBJ1-5, with 8 bases identical to TRBD1. After removal of 6 bases from V and 4 bases from J, the junction contained 17 bases not matched to a gene. Germline CDR1 and CDR2: SNHLY and FYNNEI. This CDR3 contains 18 residues.

The chain recombines TRBV6-5 with TRBJ1-1; tentatively, D is TRBD1 (5 bases). In germline, CDR1 is MNHEY, CDR2 SVGAGI. Trimming shortened V by 0 bases and J by 7 bases, and 12 bases separated the two germline ends. The CDR3 runs to 14 residues. The CDR3 nucleotides are TGTGCCAGCAGTTACTCAGGAGGGACCGGTGAAGCTTTCTTT. As protein: CASSYSGGTGEAFF.

The chain carries TRBV3-1 (or the pseudogene TRBV3-2) and TRBJ2-3; no clear D gene. Germline CDR1 and CDR2: LGHDT and YNNKEL (reference sequence). The V gene lost 4 bases and the J gene lost 0 bases, with 8 bases spanning the gap. The CDR3 spans 14 residues. CDR3: CASSPTPSTDTQYF. The CDR3 DNA is TGTGCCAGCAGCCCGACACCTAGCACAGATACGCAGTATTTT.

The genes are TRBV3-1 (or the pseudogene TRBV3-2) and TRBJ1-2; no clear D. This CDR3 has 15 residues. The germline V gene has CDR1 LGHDT and CDR2 YNNKEL (reference sequence). The V and J ends lost 0 bases and 4 bases respectively, with 12 bases between them. CDR3 residues: CASSQDPGSGYGYTF. CDR3 coding DNA: TGTGCCAGCAGCCAAGATCCCGGCTCGGGCTATGGCTACACCTTC.

This chain connects TRBV27 to TRBJ2-1; 13 bases are a match to TRBD2. Germline CDR1 MNHEY, CDR2 SMNVEV (reference sequence). Trimming at V came to 6 bases and at J to 8 bases, leaving 7 bases not matched to a gene. This CDR3 region has 15 residues. CDR3 loop: CASRPTSGGVDEQFF. The DNA of the CDR3 is TGTGCCAGCAGACCAACTAGCGGGGGGGTCGATGAGCAGTTCTTC.

The V gene is TRBV7-9, the J gene TRBJ1-2; weak D call: TRBD1 (5 bases). The germline gives CDR1 SEHNR, CDR2 FQNEAQ (reference sequence). V gave up 5 bases and J gave up 0 bases, with 19 bases separating them. The CDR3 is 17 residues long. CDR3 sequence reads: CASSPYAAGLPNYGYTF. As DNA, the CDR3 is TGTGCCAGCAGCCCGTACGCCGCAGGGTTGCCTAACTATGGCTACACCTTC.

The rearrangement joins TRBV27 to TRBJ2-5; D possibly corresponds to TRBD2 (5 bases). Germline CDR1 MNHEY, CDR2 SMNVEV (reference sequence). Trimming removed 6 bases from V and 4 bases from J, with 12 bases in between. The CDR3 is 13 amino acids. The CDR3 reads CASSADWGETQYF. CDR3 bases: TGTGCCAGCAGCGCGGACTGGGGAGAGACCCAGTACTTC.

This rearrangement joins TRBV6-5 to TRBJ2-4, with TRBD1 matching over 7 bases. With V trimmed by 6 bases and J by 1 base, 3 bases remained unmatched. The germline gives CDR1 MNHEY, CDR2 SVGAGI. CDR3 length equals 14 residues. The CDR3 loop is CASRLQGAKNIQYF. The DNA of the CDR3 is TGTGCCAGCAGGTTACAGGGGGCCAAAAACATTCAGTACTTC.

The chain joins TRBV30 to TRBJ2-7; 8 bases match TRBD2. The CDR3 contains 13 residues. Germline V lookup: CDR1 GTSNPN, CDR2 SVGIG (reference sequence). The V and J ends lost 5 bases and 6 bases, in that order; junction bases with no gene match: 9. The CDR3 bases are TGTGCCTGGGATCCGGGACTAGTGGGCGAGCAGTACTTC. Its translation is CAWDPGLVGEQYF.

In this sample, this clone turned up a few times. The chain employs TRBV12-3 or TRBV12-4 and TRBJ1-1; D is uncertain. The germline V and J ends were trimmed by 3 bases and 5 bases, with 7 bases remaining between them. The CDR3 sequence is 12 residues long. Written as DNA, the CDR3 is TGTGCCAGCAGTTTCGCGAGGACTGAAGCTTTCTTT. Its protein product is CASSFARTEAFF.

The rearrangement links TRBV5-5 to TRBJ2-7; TRBD1 might be the D (5 bases). Germline-derived CDR1 and CDR2 are SGHKS and YYEKEE (reference sequence). Trimming removed 5 bases at V and 1 base at J, with 16 bases between. This CDR3 is built from 15 residues. As DNA, the CDR3 is TGTGCCAGCAGGGATGCCAGGGTAGGGTCCTACGAGCAGTACTTC. Translated, it gives CASRDARVGSYEQYF.

V and J are TRBV24-1 and TRBJ2-3, with a weak D call TRBD1 (6 bases). The germline CDR1 and CDR2 sequences are KGHDR and SFDVKD. CDR3 length: 14 amino acids. V dropped 4 bases and J dropped 3 bases, with 10 bases sitting between them. CDR3 in DNA: TGTGCCACCAGTGACTCGGACAGAACAGATACGCAGTATTTT. It is translated as CATSDSDRTDTQYF.

The V and J genes are TRBV10-2 and TRBJ2-7, with D tentatively TRBD1 (5 bases). Trimming shortened V by 3 bases and J by 12 bases, and 21 bases separated the two germline ends. Per the germline V gene, CDR1 is WSHSY and CDR2 is SAAADI. CDR3 size: 14 residues. CDR3 sequence: CASSDGQGYSPTYF. As DNA, the CDR3 is TGCGCCAGCAGTGACGGGCAGGGATATTCCCCAACGTACTTC.

The rearrangement uses TRBV5-5 and TRBJ2-7, with D maybe TRBD1 (6 bases). The length of the CDR3 is 14 residues. Germline values: CDR1 SGHKS, CDR2 YYEKEE (reference sequence). Deletions cut 4 bases from V and 4 bases from J, with 15 bases between. The CDR3 coding sequence is TGTGCCAGCAGCGACTGGATAGGGACATACGAGCAGTACTTC. Its translation is CASSDWIGTYEQYF.

The chain has TRBV7-3 and TRBJ2-3; D possibly corresponds to TRBD2 (7 bases). V was cut by 1 base and J by 2 bases, with 10 bases left in between. From germline, CDR1 is SGHTA and CDR2 FQGTGA. The CDR3 length is 15 residues. The CDR3, as DNA: TGTGCCAGCAGCTTAAATCGGGGGGCCACAGATACGCAGTATTTT. Translated, it gives CASSLNRGATDTQYF. Full variable domain (outside the CDR3, taken from reference TRBV7-3 and TRBJ2-3): GAGVSQTPSNKVTEKGKYVELRCDPISGHTALYWYRQSLGQGPEFLIYFQGTGAADDSGLPNDRFFAVRPEGSVSTLKIQRTERGDSAVYLCASSLNRGATDTQYFGPGTRLTVL.

The chain combines TRBV6-5 with TRBJ1-2, with D possibly TRBD1 on 5 matching bases. CDR3 length: 12 amino acids. Germline V gives CDR1 MNHEY, CDR2 SVGAGI. Trimming removed 8 bases from V and 8 bases from J, with 15 bases in between. The CDR3 reads CASGAGAGGYTF. In DNA form, the CDR3 reads TGTGCCAGCGGCGCTGGGGCAGGCGGCTACACCTTC.

This chain links TRBV19 with TRBJ2-5; D remains ambiguous. Germline loops: CDR1 LNHDA, CDR2 SQIVND (reference sequence). Trimming removed 2 bases from V and 6 bases from J, with 13 bases in between. The CDR3 totals 14 residues. The CDR3 nucleotides are TGTGCCAGTAGTATAACTGGGCTTGGTAAGACCCAGTACTTC. As protein: CASSITGLGKTQYF.

The chain links TRBV5-1 to TRBJ2-1, with 9 bases matching TRBD2. The CDR3 spans 17 residues. Germline CDR1 reads SGHRS; CDR2 reads YFSETQ. With V trimmed by 0 bases and J by 0 bases, 4 bases remained unmatched. CDR3 sequence reads: CASSLGLAESSYNEQFF. Here the CDR3 DNA reads TGCGCCAGCAGCTTGGGACTAGCGGAAAGCTCCTACAATGAGCAGTTCTTC.

Here the CDR3 DNA reads TGTGCCAGCACTTCCAGGGGGACAGATACGCAGTATTTT. As protein: CASTSRGTDTQYF. The chain recombines TRBV5-4 with TRBJ2-3; the match to TRBD1 covers 7 bases. This CDR3 spans 13 amino acids. V dropped 6 bases and J dropped 3; count of bases not matched to a gene: 4. From germline, CDR1 is SGHNT and CDR2 YYREEE (reference sequence).